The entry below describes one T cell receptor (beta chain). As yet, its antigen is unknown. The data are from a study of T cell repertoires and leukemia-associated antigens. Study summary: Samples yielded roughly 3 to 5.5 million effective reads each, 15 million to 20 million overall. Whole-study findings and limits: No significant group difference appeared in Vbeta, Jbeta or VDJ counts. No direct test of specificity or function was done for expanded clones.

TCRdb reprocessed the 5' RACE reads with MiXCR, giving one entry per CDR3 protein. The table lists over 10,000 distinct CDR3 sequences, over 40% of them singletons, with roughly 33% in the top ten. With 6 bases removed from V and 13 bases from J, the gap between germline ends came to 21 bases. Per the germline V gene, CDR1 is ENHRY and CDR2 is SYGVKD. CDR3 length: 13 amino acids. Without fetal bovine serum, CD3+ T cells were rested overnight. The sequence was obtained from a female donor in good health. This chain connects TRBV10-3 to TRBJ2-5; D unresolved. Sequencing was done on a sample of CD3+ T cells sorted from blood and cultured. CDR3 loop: CAISPAEKETRYF. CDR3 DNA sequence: TGTGCCATCAGCCCAGCCGAAAAGGAGACCAGGTACTTC.